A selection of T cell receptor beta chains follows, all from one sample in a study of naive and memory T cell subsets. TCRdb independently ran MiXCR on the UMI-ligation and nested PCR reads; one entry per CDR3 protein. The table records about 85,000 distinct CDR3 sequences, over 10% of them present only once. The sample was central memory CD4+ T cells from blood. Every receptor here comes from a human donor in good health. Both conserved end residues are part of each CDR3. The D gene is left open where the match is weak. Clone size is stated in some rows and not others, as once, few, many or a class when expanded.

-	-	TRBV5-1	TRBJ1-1	TGCGCCAGCAGCTTGACTTCGCGGAGAGACACTGAAGCTTTCTTT	CASSLTSRRDTEAFF
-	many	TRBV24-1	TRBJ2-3	TGTGCCACCAGTGATATAGGGAACACAGATACGCAGTATTTT	CATSDIGNTDTQYF
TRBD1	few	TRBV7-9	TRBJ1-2	TGTGCCAGCAGCTTAAGGGGACAGGAAGATGGTGGCTACACCTTC	CASSLRGQEDGGYTF
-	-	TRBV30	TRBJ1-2	TGTGCCTGGAGTGTACAATTCTCGGGCAGGGACGGGAGCTACACCTTC	CAWSVQFSGRDGSYTF
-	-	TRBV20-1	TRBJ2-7	TGCAGTGCTTCCGACAGGTCCATCAGCGAGCAGTACTTC	CSASDRSISEQYF
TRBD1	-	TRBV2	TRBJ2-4	TGTGCCACCGACGGGACAGGGAGGAACAGCGGTCCCAAAAACATTCAGTACTTC	CATDGTGRNSGPKNIQYF
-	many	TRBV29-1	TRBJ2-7	TGCAGCGTGGAGACATATACCTACGAGCAGTACTTC	CSVETYTYEQYF
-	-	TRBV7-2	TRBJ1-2	TGTGCCAGCCGCCAGCATACGGGCTATGGCTACACCTTC	CASRQHTGYGYTF
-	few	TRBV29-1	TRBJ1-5	TGCAGCGCGGGCCTGGATAGCAATCAGCCCCAGCATTTT	CSAGLDSNQPQHF
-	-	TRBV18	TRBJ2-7	TGTGCCAGCTCACCACCGTCAGCGACCCTTTACGAGCAGTACTTC	CASSPPSATLYEQYF